This T cell receptor beta chain emerged from a study of identifying expanded T cells in peripheral blood. Libraries were prepared by immunoSEQ multiplex PCR; TCRdb keeps only in-frame clonotypes and omits some of them. The repertoire consists of about 80,000 clones, with less than 90% occurring once and the leading ten covering 15% to 20%. Study-level findings and limits: Variance in clone template counts between roughly 2-week samples significantly increased with total template count across all healthy donors.

V was cut by 5 bases and J by 0 bases, with 16 bases left in between. The germline V gene encodes CDR1 SGHDT and CDR2 YYEEEE. The CDR3 runs to 16 residues. Notes on this clone: Its antigen is not identified.

The V call is TRBV5-6, the J call TRBJ2-3, with D possibly being TRBD2 (5 bases). The source of this sequence is a person aged 18 to 75 in good health. Material: blood. The DNA for the CDR3 is TGTGCCAGCAGAAGCGGTTTACTAACTAGCACAGATACGCAGTATTTT. Translated, it gives CASRSGLLTSTDTQYF.